The 17 T cell receptor beta chains given below trace back to one sample, sequenced in a study of identical twins. TCRdb re-derived calls from the 5' RACE reads in MiXCR, one entry per CDR3 protein. This table has hundreds of thousands of distinct CDR3 sequences, roughly 6% appearing once. The sample taken for sequencing was naive T cells sorted from blood. The receptors here all came from a man aged 18 to 30 in good health.

This clonotype has just a few counts. V is TRBV4-2 and J is TRBJ2-1; maybe TRBD2 (5 bases). This CDR3 is 14 amino acids long. V lost 0 bases, J lost 7 bases, and 10 bases lay in between. CDR1 and CDR2 from the germline V gene are LGHNA and YNFKEQ. Written as DNA, the CDR3 is TGTGCCAGCAGCCAAGAGAGGGCCGTGAATGAGCAGTTCTTC. Translating gives CASSQERAVNEQFF.

The J gene is TRBJ2-7, the V gene TRBV7-2, with 7 bases fitting TRBD2. This CDR3 spans 14 amino acids. Germline trimming cut 3 bases from V and 5 bases from J; bases unmatched to any gene: 7. Germline V gives CDR1 SGHTA, CDR2 FQGNSA. Written as DNA, the CDR3 is TGTGCCAGCAGCTTGGGCTGGGAGGGCCACGAGCAGTACTTC. Protein product: CASSLGWEGHEQYF.

The chain carries TRBV18 and TRBJ1-1; no firm D call. V dropped 6 bases and J dropped 9 bases, with 29 bases sitting between them. CDR1 and CDR2 (germline): KGHSH, LQKENI. The CDR3 consists of 17 residues. CDR3 sequence: CASSQSGRLSALRKAFF. The CDR3 DNA sequence: TGTGCCAGCTCTCAAAGTGGGAGACTAAGCGCCCTGAGGAAAGCTTTCTTT.

This clonotype was recorded at least ten times. The chain carries TRBV6-6 and TRBJ1-2, with D uncertain. V was clipped by 6 bases and J by 2 bases, with 7 bases between them. CDR1 is MNHNY, CDR2 SVGAGI, per germline (reference sequence). The CDR3 runs to 12 residues. For the CDR3, the DNA is TGTGCCAGCAGAATGGACAACTATGGCTACACCTTC. It codes for CASRMDNYGYTF.

This clonotype was detected ten times or more. The rearrangement joins TRBV10-3 to TRBJ1-1, with 7 bases matching TRBD1. Germline lookup yields CDR1 ENHRY and CDR2 SYGVKD. This CDR3 is built from 16 residues. The junction had 7 bases not matched to a gene; V was cut back by 2 bases and J by 1 base. The CDR3 DNA reads TGTGCCATCAGTGAGCCCCAGGGGGTCGGGAACACTGAAGCTTTCTTT. It translates to CAISEPQGVGNTEAFF.

This clonotype was counted between two and nine times. V is TRBV12-3 or TRBV12-4 and J is TRBJ2-4; maybe TRBD2 (6 bases). The V end lost 1 base, the J end lost 7 bases, and 8 bases lay between the germline ends. The CDR3 sequence is 13 residues long. In DNA, the CDR3 is TGTGCCAGCAGTTTAGGCGGGATGAACATTCAGTACTTC. This sequence encodes CASSLGGMNIQYF.

This clonotype has at least ten counts. The chain links TRBV20-1 to TRBJ1-2; D unresolved. Trimming shortened V by 4 bases and J by 0 bases, and 15 bases separated the two germline ends. CDR3 size: 15 residues. Germline assignment: CDR1 DFQATT and CDR2 SNEGSKA (reference sequence). The DNA of the CDR3 is TGCAGTGCTATCTATCCGGCGGCTTCTAACTATGGCTACACCTTC. Translated, it gives CSAIYPAASNYGYTF.

A few counts support this clonotype. The CDR3 sequence: CASSQVGQRGEQYV. For the CDR3, the DNA is TGCGCCAGCAGCCAAGTCGGGCAGAGGGGCGAGCAGTACGTC. This chain uses TRBV4-1 with TRBJ2-7; either TRBD1 or TRBD2 may fit D (5 bases each). CDR1 is MGHRA and CDR2 is YSYEKL in the germline V gene. The CDR3 sequence is 14 residues long. Trimming stripped 1 base from V and 6 bases from J, with 13 bases between.

The rearrangement links TRBV5-1 to TRBJ2-2; D is perhaps TRBD1 (5 bases). V was cut by 0 bases and J by 7 bases, with 7 bases left in between. The CDR3 is made up of 13 amino acids. Germline CDR1 SGHRS, CDR2 YFSETQ. CDR3 sequence (DNA): TGCGCCAGCAGCTTGGAAGGGGTCGGGGAGCTGTTTTTT. Its translation is CASSLEGVGELFF.

This chain joins TRBV7-9 and TRBJ2-1, with a possible D match to TRBD2 (6 bases). V dropped 5 bases and J dropped 12 bases, with 11 bases sitting between them. Germline CDR1 reads SEHNR; CDR2 reads FQNEAQ (reference sequence). The CDR3 runs to 11 residues. The CDR3 DNA sequence: TGTGCCAGCAGCCTCGGAGGGCTGCAGTTCTTC. Translation gives CASSLGGLQFF.

The chain employs TRBV12-3 or TRBV12-4 and TRBJ2-2, with 7 nucleotides matching TRBD2. The CDR3 extends over 15 amino acids. V shed 2 bases, J shed 6 bases, and the junction held 6 bases outside the gene matches. CDR3 loop: CASSLSGGYAGELFF. The CDR3 coding sequence is TGTGCCAGCAGTTTATCGGGGGGTTATGCCGGGGAGCTGTTTTTT.

This clonotype was detected ten times or more. V is TRBV5-1 and J is TRBJ1-2; 9 bases are a match to TRBD1. Germline V gene data show CDR1 as SGHRS and CDR2 as YFSETQ. The length of the CDR3 is 15 residues. The V segment lost 0 bases and the J segment 3 bases; nucleotides outside the gene matches: 3. Here the CDR3 reads CASSLGDRDYYGYTF. Here the CDR3 DNA reads TGCGCCAGCAGCTTGGGGGACAGGGATTACTATGGCTACACCTTC.

This clonotype has a count of ten or more. The chain carries TRBV20-1 and TRBJ1-2; TRBD1 might be the D (6 bases). There are 15 residues in the CDR3. Germline assignment: CDR1 DFQATT and CDR2 SNEGSKA (reference sequence). Trimming removed 0 bases at V and 4 bases at J, with 15 bases between. This CDR3 reads CSARDLKGGGYGYTF. The CDR3 DNA is TGCAGTGCTAGAGACCTAAAGGGGGGCGGCTATGGCTACACCTTC.

This clonotype was recorded many times. The rearrangement uses TRBV27 and TRBJ1-1, with D tentatively TRBD1 (5 bases). The V and J ends lost 0 bases and 0 bases respectively, with 8 bases between them. From germline, CDR1 is MNHEY and CDR2 SMNVEV (reference sequence). The CDR3 sequence is 15 residues long. CDR3 amino acids: CASSLSQGLNTEAFF. Written as DNA, the CDR3 is TGTGCCAGCAGTTTATCGCAGGGACTGAACACTGAAGCTTTCTTT.

This clonotype appeared a few times. CDR3 sequence (DNA): TGTGCCACCAGTGATTTGGGGGGAGGAGAGCTGTTTTTT. It is translated as CATSDLGGGELFF. V gene TRBV24-1 combines with J gene TRBJ2-2, with D possibly matching TRBD2 (6 bases). Trimming pared 0 bases from V and 11 bases from J, leaving 9 bases between. This CDR3 region has 13 residues. CDR1 and CDR2 (germline): KGHDR, SFDVKD.

The table lists this clonotype with many counts. The junction shows a germline mismatch at one end, possibly a read error. The chain couples TRBV12-3 or TRBV12-4 to TRBJ1-5; TRBD1 matches at 8 bases. This CDR3 contains 13 residues. For the CDR3, the DNA is TGTGCCAGCAGTGCGCTACTGACAGGGGTACACATCTTT. Translating it yields CASSALLTGVHIF.

This clonotype showed up many times. The V call is TRBV28, the J call TRBJ2-4; a weak D match, TRBD2 (6 bases). Trimming cost V 3 bases and J 3 bases, with 12 bases left between them. Germline V lookup: CDR1 MDHEN, CDR2 SYDVKM. This CDR3 has 15 residues. The CDR3 here is CASSFGGVDKNIQYF. CDR3 coding DNA: TGTGCCAGCAGTTTTGGAGGGGTGGACAAAAACATTCAGTACTTC.